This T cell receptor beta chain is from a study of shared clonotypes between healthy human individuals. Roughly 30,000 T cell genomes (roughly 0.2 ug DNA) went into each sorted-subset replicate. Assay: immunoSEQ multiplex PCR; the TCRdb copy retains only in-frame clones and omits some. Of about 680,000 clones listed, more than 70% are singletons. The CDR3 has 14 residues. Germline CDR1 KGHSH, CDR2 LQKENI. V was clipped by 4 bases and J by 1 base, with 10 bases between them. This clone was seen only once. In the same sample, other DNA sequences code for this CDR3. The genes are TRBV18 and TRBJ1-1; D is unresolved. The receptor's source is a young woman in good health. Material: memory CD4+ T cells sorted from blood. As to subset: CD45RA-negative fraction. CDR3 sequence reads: CASSLRTGNTEAFF. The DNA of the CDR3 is TGTGCCAGCTCACTTCGGACGGGGAACACTGAAGCTTTCTTT.